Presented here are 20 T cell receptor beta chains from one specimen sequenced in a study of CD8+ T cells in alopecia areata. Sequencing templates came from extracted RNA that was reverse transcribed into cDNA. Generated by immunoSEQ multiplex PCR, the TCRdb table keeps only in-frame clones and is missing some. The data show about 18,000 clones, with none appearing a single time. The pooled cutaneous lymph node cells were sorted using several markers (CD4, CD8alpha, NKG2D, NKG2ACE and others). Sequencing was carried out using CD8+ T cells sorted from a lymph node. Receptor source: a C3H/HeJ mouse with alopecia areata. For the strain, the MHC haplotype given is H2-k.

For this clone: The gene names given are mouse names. Here the CDR3 reads CASSLGAANTGQLYF. The part of the CDR3 DNA that was read is TGTGCAAGCAGCCTGGGGGCTGCAAACACCGGG. This sequence joins TRBV16 and TRBJ2-2, with a weak D call TRBD2 (7 bases). The read ends 4 residues early relative to the CDR3; the germline J gene fills the gap. The V end was cut by 5 bases, the J end by 0 bases, with 10 bases between. The CDR3 sequence is 15 residues long. Germline V gene lookup returns CDR1 SGHSA and CDR2 FRNQAP.

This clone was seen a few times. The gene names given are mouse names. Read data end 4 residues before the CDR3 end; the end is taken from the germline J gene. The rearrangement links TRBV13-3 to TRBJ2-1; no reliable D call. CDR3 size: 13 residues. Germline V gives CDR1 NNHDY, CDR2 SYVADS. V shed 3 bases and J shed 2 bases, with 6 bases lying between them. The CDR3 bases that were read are TGTGCCAGCAGTGGTCAGGACTATGCT. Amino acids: CASSGQDYA. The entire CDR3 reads CASSGQDYAEQFF.

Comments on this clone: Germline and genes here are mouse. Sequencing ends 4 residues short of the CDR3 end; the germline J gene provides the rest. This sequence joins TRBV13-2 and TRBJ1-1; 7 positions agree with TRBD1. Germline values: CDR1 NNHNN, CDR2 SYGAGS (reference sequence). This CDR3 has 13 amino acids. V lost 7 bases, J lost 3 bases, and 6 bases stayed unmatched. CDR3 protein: CASRPGQYTEVFF. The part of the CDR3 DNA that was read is TGTGCCAGCAGACCGGGACAGTACACA.

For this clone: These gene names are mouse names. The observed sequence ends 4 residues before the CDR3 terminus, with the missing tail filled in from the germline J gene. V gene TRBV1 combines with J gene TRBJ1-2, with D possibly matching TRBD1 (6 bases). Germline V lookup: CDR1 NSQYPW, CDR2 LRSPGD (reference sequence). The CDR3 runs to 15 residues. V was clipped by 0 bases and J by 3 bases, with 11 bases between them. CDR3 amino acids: CTCSAEGGADSDYTF. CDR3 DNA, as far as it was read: TGCACCTGCAGTGCAGAGGGGGGGGCGGACTCC.

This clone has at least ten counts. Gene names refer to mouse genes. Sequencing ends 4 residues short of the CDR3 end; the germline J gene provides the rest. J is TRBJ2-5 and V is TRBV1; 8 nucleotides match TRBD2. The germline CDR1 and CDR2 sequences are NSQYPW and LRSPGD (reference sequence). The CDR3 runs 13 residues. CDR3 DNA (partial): TGCACCTGCAGTCAGACTGGGGAAGAC. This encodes CTCSQTGED. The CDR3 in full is CTCSQTGEDTQYF.

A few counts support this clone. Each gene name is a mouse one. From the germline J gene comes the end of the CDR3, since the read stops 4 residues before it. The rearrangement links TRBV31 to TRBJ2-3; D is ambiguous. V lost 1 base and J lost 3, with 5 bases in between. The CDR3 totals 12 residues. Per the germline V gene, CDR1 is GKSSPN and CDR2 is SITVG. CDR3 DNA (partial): TGTGCCTGGAGTCAAAGGGCAGAA. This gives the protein CAWSQRAE. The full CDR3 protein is CAWSQRAETLYF.

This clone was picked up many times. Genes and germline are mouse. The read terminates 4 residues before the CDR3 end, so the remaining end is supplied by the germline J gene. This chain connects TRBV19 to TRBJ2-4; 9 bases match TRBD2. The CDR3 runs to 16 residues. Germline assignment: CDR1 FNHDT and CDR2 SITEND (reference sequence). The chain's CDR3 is CASSIALDWGKNTLYF. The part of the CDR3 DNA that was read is TGTGCCAGCAGTATAGCCCTTGACTGGGGGAAAAAC.

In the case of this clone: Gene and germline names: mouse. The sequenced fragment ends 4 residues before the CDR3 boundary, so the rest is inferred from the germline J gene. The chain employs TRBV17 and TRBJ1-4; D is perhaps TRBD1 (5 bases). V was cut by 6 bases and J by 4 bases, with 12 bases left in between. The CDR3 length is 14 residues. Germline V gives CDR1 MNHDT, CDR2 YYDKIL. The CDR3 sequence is CASRAQGGNERLFF. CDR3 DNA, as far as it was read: TGTGCTAGCAGGGCCCAGGGAGGCAACGAA.

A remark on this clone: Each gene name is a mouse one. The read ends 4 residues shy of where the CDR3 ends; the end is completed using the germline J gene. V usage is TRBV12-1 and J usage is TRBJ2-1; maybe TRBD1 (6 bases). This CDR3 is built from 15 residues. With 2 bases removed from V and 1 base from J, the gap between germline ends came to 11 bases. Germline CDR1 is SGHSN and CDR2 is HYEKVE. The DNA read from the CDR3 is TGTGCCAGCTCTCAACCGGGACAAAACTATGCT. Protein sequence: CASSQPGQNYA. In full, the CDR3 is CASSQPGQNYAEQFF.

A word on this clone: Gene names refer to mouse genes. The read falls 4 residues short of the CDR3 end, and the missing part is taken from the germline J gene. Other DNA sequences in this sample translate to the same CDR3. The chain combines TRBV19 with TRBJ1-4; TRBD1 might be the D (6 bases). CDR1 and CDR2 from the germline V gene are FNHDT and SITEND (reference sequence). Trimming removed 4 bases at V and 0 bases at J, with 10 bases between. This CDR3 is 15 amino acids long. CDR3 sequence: CASSPTGISNERLFF. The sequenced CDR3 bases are TGTGCCAGCAGTCCGACAGGAATTTCCAACGAA.

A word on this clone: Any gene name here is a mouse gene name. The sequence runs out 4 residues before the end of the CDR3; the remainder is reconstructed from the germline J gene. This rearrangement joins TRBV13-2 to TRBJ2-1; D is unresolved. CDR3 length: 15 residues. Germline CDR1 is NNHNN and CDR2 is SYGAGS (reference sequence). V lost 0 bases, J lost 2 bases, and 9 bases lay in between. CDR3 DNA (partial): TGTGCCAGCGGTGATGCTTCAGGCTACTATGCT. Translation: CASGDASGYYA. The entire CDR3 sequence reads CASGDASGYYAEQFF.

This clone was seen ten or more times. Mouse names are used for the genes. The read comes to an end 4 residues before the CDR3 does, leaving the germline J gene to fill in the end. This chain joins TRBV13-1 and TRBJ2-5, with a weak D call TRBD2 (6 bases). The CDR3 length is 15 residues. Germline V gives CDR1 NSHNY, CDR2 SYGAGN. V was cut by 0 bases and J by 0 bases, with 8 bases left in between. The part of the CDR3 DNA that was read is TGTGCCAGCAGTGATGGGGGGGATAACCAAGAC. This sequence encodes CASSDGGDNQD. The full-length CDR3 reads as CASSDGGDNQDTQYF.

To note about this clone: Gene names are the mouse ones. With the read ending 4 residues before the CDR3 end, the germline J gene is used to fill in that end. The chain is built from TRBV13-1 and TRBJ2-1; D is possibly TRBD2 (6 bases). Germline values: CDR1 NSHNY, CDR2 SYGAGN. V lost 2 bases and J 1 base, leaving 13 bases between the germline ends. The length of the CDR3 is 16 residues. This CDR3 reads CASSDSRWGNYAEQFF. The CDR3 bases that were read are TGTGCCAGCAGTGACTCCCGCTGGGGAAACTATGCT.

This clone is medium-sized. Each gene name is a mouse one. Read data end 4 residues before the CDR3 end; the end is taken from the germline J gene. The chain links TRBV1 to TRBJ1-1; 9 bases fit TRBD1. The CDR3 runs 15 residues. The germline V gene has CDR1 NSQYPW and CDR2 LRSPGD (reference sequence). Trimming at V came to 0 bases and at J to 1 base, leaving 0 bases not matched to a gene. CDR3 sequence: CTCSAEDRGNTEVFF. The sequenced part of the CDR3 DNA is TGCACCTGCAGTGCAGAGGACAGGGGAAACACA.

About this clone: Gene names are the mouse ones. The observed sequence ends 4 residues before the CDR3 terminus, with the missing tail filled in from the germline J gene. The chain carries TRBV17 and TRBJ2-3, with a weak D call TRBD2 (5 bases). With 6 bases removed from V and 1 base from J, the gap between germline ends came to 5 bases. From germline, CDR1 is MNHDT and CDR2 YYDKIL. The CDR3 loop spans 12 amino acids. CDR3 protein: CASRLGAETLYF. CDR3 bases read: TGTGCTAGCAGACTGGGTGCAGAA. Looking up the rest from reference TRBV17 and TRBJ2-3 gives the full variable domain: DTTVKQNPRYKLARVGKPVNLICSQTMNHDTMYWYQKKPNQAPKLLLFYYDKILNREADTFEKFQSSRPNNSFCSLYIGSAGLEYSAMYLCASRLGAETLYFGSGTRLTVL.

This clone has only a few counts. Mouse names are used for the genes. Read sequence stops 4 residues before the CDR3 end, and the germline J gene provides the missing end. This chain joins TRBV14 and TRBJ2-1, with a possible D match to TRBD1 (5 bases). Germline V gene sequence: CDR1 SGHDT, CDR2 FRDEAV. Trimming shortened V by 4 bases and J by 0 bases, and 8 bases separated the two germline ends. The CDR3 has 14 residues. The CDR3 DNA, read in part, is TGTGCCAGCAGTCCGACAGTTAACTATGCT. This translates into CASSPTVNYA. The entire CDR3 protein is CASSPTVNYAEQFF.

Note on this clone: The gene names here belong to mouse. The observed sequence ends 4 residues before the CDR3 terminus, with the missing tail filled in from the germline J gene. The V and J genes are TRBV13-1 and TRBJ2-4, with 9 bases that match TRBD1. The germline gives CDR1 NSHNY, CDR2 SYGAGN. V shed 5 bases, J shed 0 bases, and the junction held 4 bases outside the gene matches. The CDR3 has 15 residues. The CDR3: CASSRDRASQNTLYF. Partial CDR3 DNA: TGTGCCAGCAGCCGGGACAGGGCTAGTCAAAAC.

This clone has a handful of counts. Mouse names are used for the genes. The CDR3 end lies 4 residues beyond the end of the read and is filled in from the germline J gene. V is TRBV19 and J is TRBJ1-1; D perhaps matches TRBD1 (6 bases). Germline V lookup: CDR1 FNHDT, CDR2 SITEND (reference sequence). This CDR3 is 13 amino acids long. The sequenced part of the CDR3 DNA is TGTGCCAGCAGTATAGAGGGGGAAGGA. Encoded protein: CASSIEGEG. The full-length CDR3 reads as CASSIEGEGEVFF.

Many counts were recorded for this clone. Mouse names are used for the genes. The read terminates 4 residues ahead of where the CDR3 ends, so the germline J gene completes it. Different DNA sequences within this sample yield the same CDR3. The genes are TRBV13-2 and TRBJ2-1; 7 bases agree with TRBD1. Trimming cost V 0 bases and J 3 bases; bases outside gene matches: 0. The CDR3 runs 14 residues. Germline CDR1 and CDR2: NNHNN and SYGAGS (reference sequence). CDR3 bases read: TGTGCCAGCGGTGATGCAGGGGGCTATGCT. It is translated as CASGDAGGYA. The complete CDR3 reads CASGDAGGYAEQFF.

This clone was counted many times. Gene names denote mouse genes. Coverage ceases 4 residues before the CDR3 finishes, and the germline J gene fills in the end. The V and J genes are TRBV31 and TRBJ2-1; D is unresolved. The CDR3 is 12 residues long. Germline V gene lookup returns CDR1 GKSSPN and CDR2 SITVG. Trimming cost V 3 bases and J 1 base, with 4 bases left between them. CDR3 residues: CAWRTNYAEQFF. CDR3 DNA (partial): TGTGCCTGGAGGACAAACTATGCT. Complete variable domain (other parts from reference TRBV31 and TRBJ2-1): AQTIHQWPVAEIKAVGSPLSLGCTIKGKSSPNLYWYWQATGGTLQQLFYSITVGQVESVVQLNLSASRPKDDQFILSTEKLLLSHSGFYLCAWRTNYAEQFFGPGTRLTVL.